The 2 T cell receptor beta chains below all came from one sample that was sequenced in a study of T cell responses to AZD1222 COVID-19 vaccine. Using immunoSEQ multiplex PCR, the repertoire was profiled, and TCRdb retains in-frame clones only, with some absent. There are about 67,000 clones in the sample; around four fifths occur only once, and 20% to 25% lies in the top ten. The starting material was peripheral blood, obtained on day 0 of AZD1222 vaccination. Source of these receptors: an adult in good health.

V gene TRBV27 combines with J gene TRBJ1-4; 7 bases match TRBD1. This CDR3 has 15 residues. The germline CDR1 and CDR2 sequences are MNHEY and SMNVEV (reference sequence). J gave up 3 bases and V 3 bases, and 4 bases lay outside the gene matches. The CDR3: CASSFVGTANEKLFF. CDR3 nucleotide sequence: TGTGCCAGCAGTTTCGTGGGGACAGCTAATGAAAAACTGTTTTTT.

V and J are TRBV29-1 and TRBJ1-3; D remains unclear. V lost 7 bases, J lost 0 bases, and 10 bases lay in between. CDR3 length equals 13 residues. The germline V gene encodes CDR1 SQVTM and CDR2 ANQGSEA. CDR3 sequence (DNA): TGCAGCGCCATGACGGGCTCTGGAAACACCATATATTTT. It specifies CSAMTGSGNTIYF.